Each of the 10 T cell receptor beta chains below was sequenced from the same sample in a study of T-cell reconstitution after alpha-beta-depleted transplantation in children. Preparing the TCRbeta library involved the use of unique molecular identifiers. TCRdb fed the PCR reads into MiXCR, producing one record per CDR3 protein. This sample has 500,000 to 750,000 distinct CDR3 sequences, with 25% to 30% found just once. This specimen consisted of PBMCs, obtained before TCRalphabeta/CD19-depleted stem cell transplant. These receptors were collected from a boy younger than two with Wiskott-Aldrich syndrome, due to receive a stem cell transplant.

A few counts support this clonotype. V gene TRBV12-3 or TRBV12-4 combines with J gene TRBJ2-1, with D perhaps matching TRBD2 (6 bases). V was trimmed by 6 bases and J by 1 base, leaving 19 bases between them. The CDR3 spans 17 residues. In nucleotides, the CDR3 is TGTGCCAGCAGAAGGACGGGGGTCGGTAGGTCCTACAATGAGCAGTTCTTC. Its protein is CASRRTGVGRSYNEQFF.

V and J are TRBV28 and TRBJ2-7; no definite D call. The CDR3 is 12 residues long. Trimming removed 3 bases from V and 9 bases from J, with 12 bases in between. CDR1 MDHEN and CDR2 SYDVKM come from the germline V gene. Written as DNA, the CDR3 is TGTGCCAGCAGTTTGCCAGGCCACGGGCAGTACTTC. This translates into CASSLPGHGQYF.

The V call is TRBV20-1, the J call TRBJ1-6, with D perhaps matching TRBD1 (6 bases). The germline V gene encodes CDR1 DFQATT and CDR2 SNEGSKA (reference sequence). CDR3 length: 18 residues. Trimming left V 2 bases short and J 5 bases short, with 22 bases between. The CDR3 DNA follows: TGCAGTGCTAGACGCAATATGGGGGGGGCCAGAAATAATTCACCCCTCCACTTT. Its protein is CSARRNMGGARNNSPLHF.

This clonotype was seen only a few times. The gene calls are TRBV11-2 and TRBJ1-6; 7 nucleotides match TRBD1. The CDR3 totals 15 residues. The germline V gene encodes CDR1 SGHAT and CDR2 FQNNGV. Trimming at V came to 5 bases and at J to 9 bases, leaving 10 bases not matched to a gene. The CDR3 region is CASSATGVRSSPLHF. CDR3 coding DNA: TGTGCCAGCAGCGCTACAGGGGTTAGAAGTTCACCCCTCCACTTT.

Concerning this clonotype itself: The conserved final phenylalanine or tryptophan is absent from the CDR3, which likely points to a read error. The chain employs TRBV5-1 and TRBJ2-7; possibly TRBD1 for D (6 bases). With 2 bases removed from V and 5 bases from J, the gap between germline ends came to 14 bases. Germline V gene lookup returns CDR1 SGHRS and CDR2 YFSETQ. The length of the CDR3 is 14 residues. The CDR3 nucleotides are TGCGCCAGCAGCTTAAACAGGGTCTACAACGAGCAGTACTCC. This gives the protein CASSLNRVYNEQYS.

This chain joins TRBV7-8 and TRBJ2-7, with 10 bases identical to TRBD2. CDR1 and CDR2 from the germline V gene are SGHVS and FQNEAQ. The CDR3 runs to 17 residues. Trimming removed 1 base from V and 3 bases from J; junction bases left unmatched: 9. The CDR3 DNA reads TGTGCCAGCAGCTTAGGGACTAGCGGCCTCCCAAGCTACGAGCAGTACTTC. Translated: CASSLGTSGLPSYEQYF.

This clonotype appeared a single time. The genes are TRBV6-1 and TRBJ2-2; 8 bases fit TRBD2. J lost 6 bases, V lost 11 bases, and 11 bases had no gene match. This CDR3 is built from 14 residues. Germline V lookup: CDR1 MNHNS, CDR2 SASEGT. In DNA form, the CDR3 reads TGTGCCGCCGGGGGTAGCGGGAAGGCCGGGGAGCTGTTTTTT. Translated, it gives CAAGGSGKAGELFF.

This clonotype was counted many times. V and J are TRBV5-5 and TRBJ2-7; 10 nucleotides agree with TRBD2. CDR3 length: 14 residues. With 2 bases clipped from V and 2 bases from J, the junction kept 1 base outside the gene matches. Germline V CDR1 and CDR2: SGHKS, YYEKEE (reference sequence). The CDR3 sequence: CASSLLAGTYEQYF. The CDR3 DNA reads TGTGCCAGCAGCTTACTAGCGGGAACCTACGAGCAGTACTTC.

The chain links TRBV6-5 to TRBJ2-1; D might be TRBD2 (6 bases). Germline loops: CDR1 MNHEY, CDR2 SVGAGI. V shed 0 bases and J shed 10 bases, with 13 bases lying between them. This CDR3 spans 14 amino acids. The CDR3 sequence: CASSYSRVSGEQFF. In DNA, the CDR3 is TGTGCCAGCAGTTACTCGAGGGTTAGCGGCGAGCAGTTCTTC.

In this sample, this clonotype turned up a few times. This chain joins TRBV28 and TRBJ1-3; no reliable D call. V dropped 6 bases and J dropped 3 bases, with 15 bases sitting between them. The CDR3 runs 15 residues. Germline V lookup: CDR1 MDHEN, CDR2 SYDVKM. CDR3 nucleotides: TGTGCCAGCAGCCAACCCGTCTGGGATGGAAACACCATATATTTT. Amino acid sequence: CASSQPVWDGNTIYF.